In this sample, the clone carrying this T cell receptor (beta chain) turned up many times. The TCR beta CDR3 regions underwent amplification from RNA transcripts. An opening RT-PCR round employed HTBI primers and preceded a second-round multiplex PCR. TCRdb independently ran MiXCR on the multiplex PCR reads; one entry per CDR3 protein. The sample records 620,000 or so distinct CDR3 sequences, 22% being singletons. V lost 5 bases and J lost 0, with 8 bases in between. The CDR3 length is 14 residues. Germline V lookup: CDR1 LNHDA, CDR2 SQIVND (reference sequence). The record originates from a study of Graves' ophthalmopathy and Graves' hyperthyroidism. Diagnosis used clinical symptoms, serum thyroxine, TRAb, thyroid ultrasound and orbital computed tomography.

V and J are TRBV19 and TRBJ1-5; D perhaps matches TRBD1 (5 bases). Material for sequencing was peripheral blood. The TCR originated in a woman aged 18-30 years with stable Graves' hyperthyroidism. Some clones in this sample may be carry-over from other donors' samples. Written as DNA, the CDR3 is TGTGCCAGTAGTGATGGACATAGCAATCAGCCCCAGCATTTT. Translated: CASSDGHSNQPQHF.